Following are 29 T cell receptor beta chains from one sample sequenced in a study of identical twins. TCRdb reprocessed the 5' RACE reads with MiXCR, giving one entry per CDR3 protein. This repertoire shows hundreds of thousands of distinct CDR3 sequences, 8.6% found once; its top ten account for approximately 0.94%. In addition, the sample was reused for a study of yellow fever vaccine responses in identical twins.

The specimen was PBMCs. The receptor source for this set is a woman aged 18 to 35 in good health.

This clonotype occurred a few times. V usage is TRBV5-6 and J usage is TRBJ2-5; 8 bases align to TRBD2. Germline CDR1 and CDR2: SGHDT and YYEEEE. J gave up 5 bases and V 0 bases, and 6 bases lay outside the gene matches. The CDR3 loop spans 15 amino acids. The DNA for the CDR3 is TGTGCCAGCAGCTTGGCTCGGGGGGGCGGGGAGACCCAGTACTTC. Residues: CASSLARGGGETQYF.

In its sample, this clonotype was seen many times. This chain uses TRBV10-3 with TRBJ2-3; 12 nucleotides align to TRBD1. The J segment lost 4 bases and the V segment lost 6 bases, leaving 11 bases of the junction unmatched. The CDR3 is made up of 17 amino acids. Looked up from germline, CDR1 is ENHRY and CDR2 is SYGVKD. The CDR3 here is CAISFRDRGQPADTQYF. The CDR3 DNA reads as TGTGCCATCAGCTTCCGGGACAGGGGGCAACCAGCAGATACGCAGTATTTT.

DNA for the CDR3: TGTGCCAGCAGTCCCCGACTAGCGGGGGGCACCTACAATGAGCAGTTCTTC. This encodes CASSPRLAGGTYNEQFF. The rearrangement uses TRBV27 and TRBJ2-1; 13 nucleotides line up with TRBD2. Germline CDR1 reads MNHEY; CDR2 reads SMNVEV (reference sequence). V was clipped by 5 bases and J by 2 bases; unmatched bases: 6. The CDR3 is 17 amino acids.

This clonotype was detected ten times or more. The CDR3 nucleotides read TGCAGCGTCTCCCCCAACGAGGGACTAAATACGCAGTATTTT. Translated, it gives CSVSPNEGLNTQYF. The gene calls are TRBV29-1 and TRBJ2-3; 7 bases line up with TRBD2. V trimming: 6 bases; J trimming: 7 bases; junction bases outside the gene matches: 13. The CDR3 has 14 amino acids. Germline V CDR1 and CDR2: SQVTM, ANQGSEA.

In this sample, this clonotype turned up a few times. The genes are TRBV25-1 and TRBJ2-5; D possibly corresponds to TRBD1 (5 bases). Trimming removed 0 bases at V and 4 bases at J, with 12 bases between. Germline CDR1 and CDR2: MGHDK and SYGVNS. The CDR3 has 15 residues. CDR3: CASSEYQGWGETQYF. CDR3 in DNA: TGTGCCAGCAGTGAATACCAGGGTTGGGGAGAGACCCAGTACTTC. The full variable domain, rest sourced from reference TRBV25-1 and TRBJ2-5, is EADIYQTPRYLVIGTGKKITLECSQTMGHDKMYWYQQDPGMELHLIHYSYGVNSTEKGDLSSESTVSRIRTEHFPLTLESARPSHTSQYLCASSEYQGWGETQYFGPGTRLLVL.

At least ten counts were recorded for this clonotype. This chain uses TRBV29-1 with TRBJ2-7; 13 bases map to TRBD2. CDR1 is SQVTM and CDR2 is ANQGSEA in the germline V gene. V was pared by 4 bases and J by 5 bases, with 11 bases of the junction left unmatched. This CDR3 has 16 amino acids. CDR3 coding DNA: TGCAGCGTTGTACTAGCGGGAGGGCCTTTGTTGGACGAGCAGTACTTC. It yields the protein CSVVLAGGPLLDEQYF.

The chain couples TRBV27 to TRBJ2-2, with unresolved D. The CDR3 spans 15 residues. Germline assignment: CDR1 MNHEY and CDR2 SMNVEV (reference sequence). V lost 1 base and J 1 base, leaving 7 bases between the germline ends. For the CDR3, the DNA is TGTGCCAGCAGTTTATGGCGACAGAACACCGGGGAGCTGTTTTTT. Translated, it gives CASSLWRQNTGELFF.

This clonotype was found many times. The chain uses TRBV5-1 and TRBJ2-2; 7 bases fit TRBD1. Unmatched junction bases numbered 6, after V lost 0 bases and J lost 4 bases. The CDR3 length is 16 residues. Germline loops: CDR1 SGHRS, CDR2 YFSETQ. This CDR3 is CASSLDPTGSTGELFF. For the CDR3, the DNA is TGCGCCAGCAGCTTGGATCCGACAGGGAGCACCGGGGAGCTGTTTTTT.

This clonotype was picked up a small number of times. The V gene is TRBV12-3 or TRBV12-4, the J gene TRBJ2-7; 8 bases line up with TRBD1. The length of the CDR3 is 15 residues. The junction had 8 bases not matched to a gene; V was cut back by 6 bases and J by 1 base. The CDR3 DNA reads TGTGCCAGCAGCACTGCCAGGGGGCGATCCTACGAGCAGTACTTC. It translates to CASSTARGRSYEQYF.

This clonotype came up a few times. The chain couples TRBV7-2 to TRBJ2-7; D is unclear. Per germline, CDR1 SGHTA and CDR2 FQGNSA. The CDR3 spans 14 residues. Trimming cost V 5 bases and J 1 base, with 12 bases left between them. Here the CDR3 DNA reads TGTGCCAGCAGCCCCTCCCGTCGGTCCTACGAGCAGTACTTC. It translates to CASSPSRRSYEQYF.

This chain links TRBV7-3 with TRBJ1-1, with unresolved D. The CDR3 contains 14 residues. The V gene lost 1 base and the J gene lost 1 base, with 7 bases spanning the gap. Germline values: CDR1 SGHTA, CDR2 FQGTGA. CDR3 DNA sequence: TGTGCCAGCAGCTTAAACGCACAGAACACTGAAGCTTTCTTT. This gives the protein CASSLNAQNTEAFF.

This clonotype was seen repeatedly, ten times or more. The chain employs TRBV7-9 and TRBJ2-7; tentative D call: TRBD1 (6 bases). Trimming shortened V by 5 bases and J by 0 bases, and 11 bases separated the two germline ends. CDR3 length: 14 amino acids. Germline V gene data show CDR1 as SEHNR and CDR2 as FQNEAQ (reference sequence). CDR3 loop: CASSRRDTSYEQYF. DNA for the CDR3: TGTGCCAGCAGCCGCAGGGACACCTCCTACGAGCAGTACTTC.

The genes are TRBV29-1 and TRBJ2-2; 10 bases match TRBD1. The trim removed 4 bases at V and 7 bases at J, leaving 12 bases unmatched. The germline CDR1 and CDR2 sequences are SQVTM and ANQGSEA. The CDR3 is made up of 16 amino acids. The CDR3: CSVALRTGGTVGELFF. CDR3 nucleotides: TGCAGCGTTGCTCTCCGGACAGGGGGGACGGTCGGGGAGCTGTTTTTT.

This CDR3 reads CASSQTSGGPQHF. The CDR3 DNA follows: TGTGCCAGCAGCCAAACCTCCGGGGGGCCCCAGCATTTT. The chain recombines TRBV11-2 with TRBJ1-5, with a possible D match to TRBD1 (5 bases). This CDR3 comprises 13 residues. The germline gives CDR1 SGHAT, CDR2 FQNNGV. Trimming left V 5 bases short and J 9 bases short, with 14 bases between.

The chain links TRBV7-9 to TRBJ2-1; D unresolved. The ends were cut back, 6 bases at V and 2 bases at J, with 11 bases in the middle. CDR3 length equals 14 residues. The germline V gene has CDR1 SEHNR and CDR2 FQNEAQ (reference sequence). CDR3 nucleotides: TGTGCCAGCAGACACGGATCTACCTACAATGAGCAGTTCTTC. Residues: CASRHGSTYNEQFF.

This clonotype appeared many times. CDR3 in amino acids: CASSALGNNEQFF. DNA for the CDR3: TGTGCCAGCAGCGCTCTTGGTAACAATGAGCAGTTCTTC. The chain has TRBV11-2 and TRBJ2-1; D not resolved. CDR1 is SGHAT, CDR2 FQNNGV, per germline. Trimming took off 5 bases at V and 5 bases at J, with 10 bases between the two ends. The CDR3 contains 13 residues.

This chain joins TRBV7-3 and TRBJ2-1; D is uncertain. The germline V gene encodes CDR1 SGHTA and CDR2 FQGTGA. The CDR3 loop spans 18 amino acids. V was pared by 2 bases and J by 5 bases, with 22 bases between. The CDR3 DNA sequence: TGTGCCAGCAGCTTACCCGTCGTGGCAGCCCAACGACACAATGAGCAGTTCTTC. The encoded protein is CASSLPVVAAQRHNEQFF. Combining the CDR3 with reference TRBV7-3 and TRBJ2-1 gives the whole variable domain GAGVSQTPSNKVTEKGKYVELRCDPISGHTALYWYRQSLGQGPEFLIYFQGTGAADDSGLPNDRFFAVRPEGSVSTLKIQRTERGDSAVYLCASSLPVVAAQRHNEQFFGPGTRLTVL.

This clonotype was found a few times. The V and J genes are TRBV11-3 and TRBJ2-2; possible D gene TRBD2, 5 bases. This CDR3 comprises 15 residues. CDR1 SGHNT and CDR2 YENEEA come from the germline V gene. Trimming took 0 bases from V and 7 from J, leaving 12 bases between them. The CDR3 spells CASSLDLPGDGELFF. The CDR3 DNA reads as TGTGCCAGCAGCTTAGATCTCCCCGGGGACGGGGAGCTGTTTTTT.

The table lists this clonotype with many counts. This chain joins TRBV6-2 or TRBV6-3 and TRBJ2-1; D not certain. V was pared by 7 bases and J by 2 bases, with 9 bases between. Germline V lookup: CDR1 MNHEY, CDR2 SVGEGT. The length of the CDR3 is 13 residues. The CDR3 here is CASNLNPYNEQFF. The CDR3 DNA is TGTGCCAGCAACCTGAACCCCTACAATGAGCAGTTCTTC.

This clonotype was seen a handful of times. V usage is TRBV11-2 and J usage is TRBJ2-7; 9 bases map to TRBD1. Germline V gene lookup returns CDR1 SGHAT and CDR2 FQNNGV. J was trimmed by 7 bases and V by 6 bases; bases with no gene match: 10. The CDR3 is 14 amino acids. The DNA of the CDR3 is TGTGCCAGCAGTTTGGGACAGGGCATGGGAGAGCAGTACTTC. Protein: CASSLGQGMGEQYF.

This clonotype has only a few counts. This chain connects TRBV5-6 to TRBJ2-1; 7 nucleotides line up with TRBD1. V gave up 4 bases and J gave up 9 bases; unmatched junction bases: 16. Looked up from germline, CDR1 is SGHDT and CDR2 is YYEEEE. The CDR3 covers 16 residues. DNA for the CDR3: TGTGCCAGCAGCCCAAGACAGGGTTTGGTTGGTGCTGAGCAGTTCTTC. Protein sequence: CASSPRQGLVGAEQFF.

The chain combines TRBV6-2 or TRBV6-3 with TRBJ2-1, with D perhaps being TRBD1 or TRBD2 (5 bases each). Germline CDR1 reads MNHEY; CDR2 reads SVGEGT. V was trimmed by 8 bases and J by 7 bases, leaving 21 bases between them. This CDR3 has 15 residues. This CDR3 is CASGDDSGPRNEQFF. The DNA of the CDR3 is TGTGCCAGCGGAGATGATTCGGGACCCCGAAATGAGCAGTTCTTC.

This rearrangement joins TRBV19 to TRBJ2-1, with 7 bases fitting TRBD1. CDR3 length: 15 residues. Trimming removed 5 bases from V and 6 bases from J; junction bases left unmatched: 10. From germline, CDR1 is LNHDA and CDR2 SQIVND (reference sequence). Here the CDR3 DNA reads TGTGCCAGTAGTGTGACGGGACAGCCTTCCAATGAGCAGTTCTTC. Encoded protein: CASSVTGQPSNEQFF.

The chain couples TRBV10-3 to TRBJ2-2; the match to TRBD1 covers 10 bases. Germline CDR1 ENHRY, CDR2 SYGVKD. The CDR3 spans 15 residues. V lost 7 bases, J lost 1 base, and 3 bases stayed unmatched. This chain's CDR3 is CAINRDRGNTGELFF. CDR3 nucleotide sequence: TGTGCCATCAACCGGGACAGGGGGAACACCGGGGAGCTGTTTTTT.

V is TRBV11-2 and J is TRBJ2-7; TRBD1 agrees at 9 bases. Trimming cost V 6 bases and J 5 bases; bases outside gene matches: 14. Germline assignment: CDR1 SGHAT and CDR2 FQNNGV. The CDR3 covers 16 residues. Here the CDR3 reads CASRPAGTGQTNEQYF. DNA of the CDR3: TGTGCCAGCAGACCCGCCGGGACAGGGCAGACGAACGAGCAGTACTTC. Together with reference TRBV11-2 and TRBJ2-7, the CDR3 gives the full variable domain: EAGVAQSPRYKIIEKRQSVAFWCNPISGHATLYWYQQILGQGPKLLIQFQNNGVVDDSQLPKDRFSAERLKGVDSTLKIQPAKLEDSAVYLCASRPAGTGQTNEQYFGPGTRLTVT.

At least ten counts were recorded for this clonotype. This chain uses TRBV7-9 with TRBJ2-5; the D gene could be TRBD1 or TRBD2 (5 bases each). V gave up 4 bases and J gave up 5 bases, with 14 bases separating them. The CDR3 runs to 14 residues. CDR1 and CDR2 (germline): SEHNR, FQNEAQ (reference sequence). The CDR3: CASSSGTTMETQYF. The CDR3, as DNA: TGTGCCAGCAGCTCCGGGACCACGATGGAGACCCAGTACTTC. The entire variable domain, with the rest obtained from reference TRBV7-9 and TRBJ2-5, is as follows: DTGVSQNPRHKITKRGQNVTFRCDPISEHNRLYWYRQTLGQGPEFLTYFQNEAQLEKSRLLSDRFSAERPKGSFSTLEIQRTEQGDSAMYLCASSSGTTMETQYFGPGTRLLVL.

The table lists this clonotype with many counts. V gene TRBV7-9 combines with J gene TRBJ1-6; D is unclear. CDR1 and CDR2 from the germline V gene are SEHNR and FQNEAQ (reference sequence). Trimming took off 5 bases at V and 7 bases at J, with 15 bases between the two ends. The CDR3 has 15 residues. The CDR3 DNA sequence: TGTGCCAGCAGCCCGGCATTGGACCCAAATTCACCCCTCCACTTT. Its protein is CASSPALDPNSPLHF.

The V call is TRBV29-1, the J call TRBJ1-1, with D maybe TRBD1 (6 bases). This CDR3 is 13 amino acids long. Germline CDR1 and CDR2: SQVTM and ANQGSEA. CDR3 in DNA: TGCAGTAGCCAAAGTGACAGGTCCTCCAAAGCTTTCTTT. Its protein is CSSQSDRSSKAFF.

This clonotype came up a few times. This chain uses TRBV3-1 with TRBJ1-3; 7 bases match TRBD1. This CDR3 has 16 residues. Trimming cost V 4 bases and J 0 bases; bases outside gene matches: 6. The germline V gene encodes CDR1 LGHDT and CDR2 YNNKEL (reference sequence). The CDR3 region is CASSRSGQSSGNTIYF. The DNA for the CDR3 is TGTGCCAGCAGCCGGTCGGGACAGAGCTCTGGAAACACCATATATTTT.